These 10 T cell receptor beta chains originate from one sample sequenced in a study of CDR3 diversity in severe acne. MiXCR was run by TCRdb on the PCR reads, yielding one entry per CDR3 protein. The profile shows around 83,000 distinct CDR3 sequences, less than 65% of them singletons. The sample taken for sequencing was blood. The origin of the receptors is a male donor with severe acne vulgaris.

This rearrangement joins TRBV24-1 to TRBJ2-5; 9 bases line up with TRBD1. V lost 3 bases, J lost 5 bases, and 6 bases stayed unmatched. The length of the CDR3 is 15 residues. The germline CDR1 and CDR2 sequences are KGHDR and SFDVKD. As DNA, the CDR3 is TGTGCCACCAGTGATGAGGACAGGGGAGTGGAGACCCAGTACTTC. This translates into CATSDEDRGVETQYF.

This sequence joins TRBV20-1 and TRBJ2-7; TRBD2 agrees at 7 bases. Germline V gene data show CDR1 as DFQATT and CDR2 as SNEGSKA (reference sequence). This CDR3 spans 13 amino acids. The ends lost 3 bases at V and 7 bases at J; junction bases unmatched: 9. The CDR3 DNA follows: TGCAGTGCTAGTAAACGCGGGAGTGAAGAGCAGTACTTC. It yields the protein CSASKRGSEEQYF.

This chain joins TRBV30 and TRBJ2-1, with D tentatively TRBD1 (6 bases). The CDR3 covers 13 residues. The germline V and J ends were trimmed by 0 bases and 4 bases, with 7 bases remaining between them. The germline V gene encodes CDR1 GTSNPN and CDR2 SVGIG (reference sequence). The CDR3 here is CAWSVRGYNEQFF. The CDR3 DNA reads TGTGCCTGGAGTGTAAGGGGGTACAATGAGCAGTTCTTC.

In regard to this clonotype: One junction end does not reproduce the germline sequence, and a read error may be involved. V is TRBV24-1 and J is TRBJ2-7; TRBD2 matches at 8 bases. Germline CDR1 and CDR2: KGHDR and SFDVKD. The CDR3 has 15 residues. CDR3 sequence reads: CATSGYSGKGYEQYF. The CDR3 DNA reads TGCGCCACCAGTGGTTATAGCGGGAAGGGCTACGAGCAATACTTC.

Concerning this clonotype: A clone one base away is much larger, so this may be a read error. The chain employs TRBV7-9 and TRBJ1-1, with TRBD1 as a possible D gene (5 bases). This CDR3 comprises 14 residues. V lost 1 base and J lost 11, with 17 bases in between. Germline loops: CDR1 SEHNR, CDR2 FQNEAQ (reference sequence). CDR3 bases: TGTGCCAGCAGCTTAGATAGTCCAGGGCGAAAGGCTTTCTTT. Translating gives CASSLDSPGRKAFF.

This clonotype was counted ten times or more. The V call is TRBV9, the J call TRBJ2-7; no firm D call. V shed 1 base and J shed 4 bases, with 9 bases lying between them. This CDR3 region has 13 residues. The germline V gene has CDR1 SGDLS and CDR2 YYNGEE. DNA of the CDR3: TGTGCCAGCAGCGTACCGCCCCCTTACGAGCAGTACTTC. Its translation: CASSVPPPYEQYF.

This clonotype has a count of ten or more. V is TRBV11-2 and J is TRBJ2-1; 10 bases map to TRBD1. The CDR3 spans 13 residues. Germline lookup yields CDR1 SGHAT and CDR2 FQNNGV. Unmatched junction bases numbered 5, after V lost 6 bases and J lost 9 bases. The CDR3 sequence is CASSRQGAGEQFF. The CDR3 DNA sequence: TGTGCCAGCAGTCGACAGGGGGCAGGTGAGCAGTTCTTC. Combining the CDR3 with reference TRBV11-2 and TRBJ2-1 gives the whole variable domain EAGVAQSPRYKIIEKRQSVAFWCNPISGHATLYWYQQILGQGPKLLIQFQNNGVVDDSQLPKDRFSAERLKGVDSTLKIQPAKLEDSAVYLCASSRQGAGEQFFGPGTRLTVL.

The J gene is TRBJ1-1, the V gene TRBV7-9; 7 bases align to TRBD1. CDR1 is SEHNR and CDR2 is FQNEAQ in the germline V gene (reference sequence). Unmatched junction bases numbered 9, after V lost 5 bases and J lost 6 bases. The CDR3 sequence is 14 residues long. The CDR3 nucleotides are TGTGCCAGCAGCACGTCACAGGGGTCCTCTGAAGCTTTCTTT. This encodes CASSTSQGSSEAFF.

The rearrangement joins TRBV29-1 to TRBJ1-1, with D uncertain. The ends were cut back, 0 bases at V and 4 bases at J, with 15 bases in the middle. Germline-derived CDR1 and CDR2 are SQVTM and ANQGSEA. The CDR3 spans 15 residues. In DNA, the CDR3 is TGCAGCGTTGAAGATGGCGCCACAATGGGCACTGAAGCTTTCTTT. This gives the protein CSVEDGATMGTEAFF.

In the case of this clonotype: This could be a read error, since a much larger clone is one nucleotide away. The chain has TRBV5-1 and TRBJ2-1, with TRBD2 identical over 7 bases. CDR1 SGHRS and CDR2 YFSETQ come from the germline V gene. CDR3 length: 14 amino acids. CDR3 bases: TGCGCCAGCAGCTTGTTTGCGGGAGTCGGTGAGCAGCTCTTC. Protein sequence: CASSLFAGVGEQLF.